The present entry profiles one T cell receptor beta chain with its context. Original data processing: From reference gene primer amplification, estimates of nucleated cell counts were derived. The table came from immunoSEQ multiplex PCR; TCRdb's copy has only in-frame clones and leaves some out. Clonal size and the V and J genes are those of that table, whereas D and trimming came from the DNA. This table has about 110,000 clones, approximately 80% appearing once. The data derive from a study of blood T cell repertoires in COVID-19. This CDR3 contains 13 residues. V was clipped by 8 bases and J by 2 bases; unmatched bases: 3. In germline, CDR1 is MDHEN, CDR2 SYDVKM.

Sequenced sample: peripheral blood. The chain carries TRBV28 and TRBJ2-1; TRBD2 matches at 7 bases. The TCR comes from a woman older than 75 with active or convalescent COVID-19. The CDR3 loop is CASFGRPYNEQFF. CDR3 nucleotides: TGTGCCAGCTTCGGGAGGCCCTACAATGAGCAGTTCTTC.